This TCR beta chain is drawn from a study of a mutant IDH1 vaccine in newly diagnosed glioma. About the study: The treated population exhibited a male proportion of roughly 62%, a female proportion of about 40%, and a mean age of around 40 years.

Libraries were prepared by immunoSEQ multiplex PCR; TCRdb keeps only in-frame clonotypes and omits some of them. The sample records about 94,000 clones, roughly 86% being singletons. As to this clone: The antigen remains undetermined.

The CDR3 has 16 amino acids. Germline V lookup: CDR1 KGHSH, CDR2 LQKENI. Deletions cut 4 bases from V and 0 bases from J, with 14 bases between. Time point denoted: week 47, end of study. Vaccination used 300 ug of mutant IDH1 20-mer peptide per dose, with topical imiquimod. The source of this sequence is a woman aged 45-65 years with glioma. The sample consisted of PBMCs, taken from a glioma patient whose treatment included an IDH1 peptide vaccine. This sequence joins TRBV18 and TRBJ2-3, with D uncertain. In DNA form, the CDR3 reads TGTGCCAGCTCACGTTCGACGGACCCTAGCACAGATACGCAGTATTTT. It encodes CASSRSTDPSTDTQYF. Variable domain in full (rest from reference TRBV18 and TRBJ2-3): NAGVMQNPRHLVRRRGQEARLRCSPMKGHSHVYWYRQLPEEGLKFMVYLQKENIIDESGMPKERFSAEFPKEGPSILRIQQVVRGDSAAYFCASSRSTDPSTDTQYFGPGTRLTVL.